This passage covers 14 T cell receptor beta chains from one sample sequenced in a study of blood T cells in healthy people across ages (dated by TCRdb to 2014 to 2015). Library preparation used 5' RACE. Sequencing was performed on an Illumina HiSeq 2500. A second about 7 to 12 cycle PCR used a sample-barcoded 5' primer and a J-beta primer mix. TCRdb trimmed the raw reads at Q25, called clones with MiXCR and kept productive beta chains. Here each entry gathers all rows of one CDR3 protein and keeps the most common genes and DNA. The sample contains around 1.5 million distinct CDR3 sequences, 59% of them found a single time. The biggest ten clones account for over 6.5% of the sample. Sequencing used blood. These receptors were obtained from a man between 18 and 35 years old in good health.

This chain uses TRBV11-2 with TRBJ1-1; the D gene is possibly TRBD1 (5 bases). Germline V gene lookup returns CDR1 SGHAT and CDR2 FQNNGV. The CDR3 runs 16 residues. Trimming took off 1 base at V and 1 base at J, with 13 bases between the two ends. DNA for the CDR3: TGTGCCAGCAGCTTAGGCAGGGCGCAGGGGAACACTGAAGCTTTCTTT. Translated: CASSLGRAQGNTEAFF.

V and J are TRBV4-1 and TRBJ2-1, with D hard to call. There are 14 residues in the CDR3. Germline lookup yields CDR1 MGHRA and CDR2 YSYEKL. The V and J ends lost 2 bases and 8 bases respectively, with 13 bases between them. This CDR3 reads CASSQSGTFDEQFF. Here the CDR3 DNA reads TGCGCCAGCAGCCAATCAGGCACCTTCGATGAGCAGTTCTTC.

To note about this clonotype: One end of the junction is discordant with germline, which a read error may explain. The chain links TRBV29-1 to TRBJ1-1; 11 bases match TRBD1. The germline V gene encodes CDR1 SQVTM and CDR2 ANQGSEA. The CDR3 spans 13 residues. The CDR3 sequence: CSVEGTGGVEAFF. CDR3 in DNA: TGCAGCGTAGAAGGGACAGGGGGTGTTGAAGCTTTCTTT. The full variable domain, with the rest looked up from reference TRBV29-1 and TRBJ1-1, is SAVISQKPSRDICQRGTSLTIQCQVDSQVTMMFWYRQQPGQSLTLIATANQGSEATYESGFVIDKFPISRPNLTFSTLTVSNMSPEDSSIYLCSVEGTGGVEAFFGQGTRLTVV.

This clonotype was found a few times. In DNA, the CDR3 is TGCAGCGTTGTCCAGGGGACAGATACGCAGTATTTT. Translation: CSVVQGTDTQYF. V and J are TRBV29-1 and TRBJ2-3, with D possibly TRBD1 on 6 matching bases. Per the germline V gene, CDR1 is SQVTM and CDR2 is ANQGSEA. The CDR3 extends over 12 amino acids. With 4 bases removed from V and 3 bases from J, the gap between germline ends came to 8 bases.

The chain combines TRBV20-1 with TRBJ2-4; 8 nucleotides line up with TRBD2. V lost 7 bases and J lost 1; bases outside the gene matches: 6. The CDR3 has 14 residues. The germline V gene has CDR1 DFQATT and CDR2 SNEGSKA (reference sequence). The CDR3 nucleotides read TGCAGTGTGGTAGCGGGGCAGGCCAAAAACATTCAGTACTTC. Translation: CSVVAGQAKNIQYF.

The CDR3 DNA reads as TGTGCCAGCAGCTACGGAGTCGCCAACCGGGTAGCTTTCTTT. Translation: CASSYGVANRVAFF. V gene TRBV13 combines with J gene TRBJ1-1; D unclear. The CDR3 has 14 residues. V lost 4 bases and J lost 10, with 19 bases in between. Germline values: CDR1 PRHDT, CDR2 FYEKMQ (reference sequence).

The V gene is TRBV20-1, the J gene TRBJ1-5, with D hard to call. Per germline, CDR1 DFQATT and CDR2 SNEGSKA (reference sequence). The CDR3 has 13 amino acids. The V end lost 1 base, the J end lost 5 bases, and 9 bases lay between the germline ends. CDR3 sequence reads: CSARGRTDQPQHF. The CDR3 DNA sequence: TGCAGTGCTAGAGGGCGGACGGATCAGCCCCAGCATTTT.

The V gene is TRBV10-3, the J gene TRBJ2-4; 13 bases fit TRBD2. The J call may be wrong; the DNA end is better matched by TRBJ2-7. Germline V gene sequence: CDR1 ENHRY, CDR2 SYGVKD. The CDR3 has 14 residues. Here the CDR3 DNA reads TGTGCCATCAGTGCGACTAGCGGGGGGTACGAGCAGTACTTC. Amino acids: CAISATSGGYEQYF.

V gene TRBV29-1 combines with J gene TRBJ1-2; TRBD1 is a possible D gene (6 bases). Germline lookup yields CDR1 SQVTM and CDR2 ANQGSEA. V lost 6 bases and J 4 bases, leaving 21 bases between the germline ends. The CDR3 loop spans 15 amino acids. The CDR3 loop reads CSVYETSGQPYGYTF. The CDR3 DNA is TGCAGCGTCTACGAAACCTCGGGACAACCCTATGGCTACACCTTC.

V gene TRBV20-1 combines with J gene TRBJ1-1; 12 bases map to TRBD1. The V gene's germline CDR1 is DFQATT and CDR2 SNEGSKA (reference sequence). The CDR3 length is 17 residues. V lost 6 bases and J lost 8; bases outside the gene matches: 19. For the CDR3, the DNA is TGCAGTGCCCCACCATTACCGGGACAGGGGGCGACAGGGGAAGCTTTCTTT. This encodes CSAPPLPGQGATGEAFF.

The rearrangement joins TRBV7-2 to TRBJ2-4, with D perhaps assigned TRBD1 or TRBD2 (5 bases each). Near its end, the DNA agrees better with TRBJ2-7, so the J call may be wrong. Per the germline V gene, CDR1 is SGHTA and CDR2 is FQGNSA. The CDR3 has 14 amino acids. The CDR3 DNA follows: TGTGCCAGCAGCTTAAGTTCTGAGGGGAGCGAGCAGTACTTC. It is translated as CASSLSSEGSEQYF.

J is TRBJ2-5 and V is TRBV7-9, with 10 nucleotides matching TRBD2. Near its end, the DNA agrees better with TRBJ2-7, so the J call may be wrong. Germline V gene sequence: CDR1 SEHNR, CDR2 FQNEAQ (reference sequence). The CDR3 is made up of 15 amino acids. The CDR3 nucleotides are TGTGCCAGCAGCTTAGAGTCGACTAGCGGGTACGAGCAGTACTTC. It is translated as CASSLESTSGYEQYF.

This clonotype has a handful of counts. The chain combines TRBV20-1 with TRBJ1-4; D possibly corresponds to TRBD1 (5 bases). The CDR3 totals 17 residues. The ends were cut back, 1 base at V and 0 bases at J, with 15 bases in the middle. Germline assignment: CDR1 DFQATT and CDR2 SNEGSKA (reference sequence). The CDR3 spells CSARVARQGATNEKLFF. CDR3 DNA: TGCAGTGCTAGAGTGGCTCGGCAGGGCGCAACTAATGAAAAACTGTTTTTT.

The chain is built from TRBV4-1 and TRBJ1-2; D may be TRBD1 (5 bases). Deletions cut 1 base from V and 8 bases from J, with 11 bases between. Germline-derived CDR1 and CDR2 are MGHRA and YSYEKL. The CDR3 totals 13 residues. This CDR3 reads CASSQVGGSGYTF. The CDR3 region has the DNA TGCGCCAGCAGCCAAGTGGGGGGGAGCGGCTACACCTTC.